This T cell receptor (beta chain) originates from a study of siplizumab effects on memory and regulatory T cells. Study-wide results and limits: Suppressive function of proliferating Tregs from siplizumab cultures was not confirmed.

A word on this clone: What it binds is not known.

Germline CDR1 SEHNR, CDR2 FQNEAQ (reference sequence). The V end lost 1 base, the J end lost 2 bases, and 14 bases lay between the germline ends. This CDR3 is built from 16 residues. Using immunoSEQ multiplex PCR, the repertoire was profiled, and TCRdb retains in-frame clones only, with some absent. The table lists roughly 97,000 clones, 93% of them singletons. The sequenced sample was Tregs sorted from blood. This TCR was sampled from a human donor in good health. V gene TRBV7-9 combines with J gene TRBJ2-5; unclear D gene. CDR3 bases: TGTGCCAGCAGCTTAGAAGGCATGGCAGAACAAGAGACCCAGTACTTC. Protein: CASSLEGMAEQETQYF.